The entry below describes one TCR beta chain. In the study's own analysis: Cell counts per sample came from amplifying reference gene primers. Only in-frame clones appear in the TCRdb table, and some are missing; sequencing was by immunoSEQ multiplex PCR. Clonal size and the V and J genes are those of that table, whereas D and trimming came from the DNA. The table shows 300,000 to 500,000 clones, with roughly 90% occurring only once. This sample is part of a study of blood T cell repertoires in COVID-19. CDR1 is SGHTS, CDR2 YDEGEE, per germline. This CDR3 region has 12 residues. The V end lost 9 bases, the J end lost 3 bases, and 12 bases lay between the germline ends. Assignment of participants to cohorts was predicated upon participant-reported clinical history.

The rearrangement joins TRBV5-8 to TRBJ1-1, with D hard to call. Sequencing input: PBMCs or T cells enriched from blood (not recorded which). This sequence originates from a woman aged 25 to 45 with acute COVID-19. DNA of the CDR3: TGTGCCACGAGTAGCCTGGACACTGAAGCTTTCTTT. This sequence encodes CATSSLDTEAFF. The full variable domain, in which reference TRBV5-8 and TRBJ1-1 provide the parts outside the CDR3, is EAGVTQSPTHLIKTRGQQATLRCSPISGHTSVYWYQQALGLGLQFLLWYDEGEERNRGNFPPRFSGRQFPNYSSELNVNALELEDSALYLCATSSLDTEAFFGQGTRLTVV.